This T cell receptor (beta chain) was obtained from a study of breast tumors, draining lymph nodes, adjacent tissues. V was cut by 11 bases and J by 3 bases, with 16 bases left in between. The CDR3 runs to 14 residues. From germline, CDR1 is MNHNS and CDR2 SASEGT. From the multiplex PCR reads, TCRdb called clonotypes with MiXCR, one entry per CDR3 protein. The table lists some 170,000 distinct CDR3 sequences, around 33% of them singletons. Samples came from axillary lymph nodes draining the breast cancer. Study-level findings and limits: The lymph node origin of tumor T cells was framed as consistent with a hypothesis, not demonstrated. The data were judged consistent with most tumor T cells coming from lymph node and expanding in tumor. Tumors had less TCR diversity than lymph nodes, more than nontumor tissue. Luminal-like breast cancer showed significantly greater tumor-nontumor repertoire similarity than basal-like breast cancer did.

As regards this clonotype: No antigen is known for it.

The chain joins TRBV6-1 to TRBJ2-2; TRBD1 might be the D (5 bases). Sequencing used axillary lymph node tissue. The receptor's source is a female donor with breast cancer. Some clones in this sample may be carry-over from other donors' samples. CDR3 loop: CAHAQGGYTGELFF. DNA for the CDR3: TGTGCCCACGCCCAGGGTGGCTACACCGGGGAGCTGTTTTTT.